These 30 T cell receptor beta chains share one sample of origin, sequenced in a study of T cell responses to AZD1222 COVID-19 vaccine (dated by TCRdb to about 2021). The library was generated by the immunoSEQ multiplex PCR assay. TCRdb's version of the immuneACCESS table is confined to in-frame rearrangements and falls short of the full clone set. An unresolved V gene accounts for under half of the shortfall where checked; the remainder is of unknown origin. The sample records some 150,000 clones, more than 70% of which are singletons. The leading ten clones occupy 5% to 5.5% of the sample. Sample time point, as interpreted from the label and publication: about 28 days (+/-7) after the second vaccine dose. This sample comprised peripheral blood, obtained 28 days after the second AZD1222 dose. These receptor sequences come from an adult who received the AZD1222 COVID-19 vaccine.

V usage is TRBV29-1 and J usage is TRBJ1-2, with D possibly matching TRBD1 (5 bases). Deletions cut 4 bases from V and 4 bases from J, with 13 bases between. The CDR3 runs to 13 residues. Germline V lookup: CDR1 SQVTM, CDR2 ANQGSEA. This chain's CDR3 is CSVGPGDPYGYTF. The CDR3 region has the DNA TGCAGCGTTGGTCCGGGGGACCCCTATGGCTACACCTTC.

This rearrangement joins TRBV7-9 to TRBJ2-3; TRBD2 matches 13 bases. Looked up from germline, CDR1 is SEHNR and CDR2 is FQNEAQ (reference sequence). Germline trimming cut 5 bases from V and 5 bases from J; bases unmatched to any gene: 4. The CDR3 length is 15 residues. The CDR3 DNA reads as TGTGCCAGCAGCCGGACTAGCGGGAGAGAAGATACGCAGTATTTT. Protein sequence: CASSRTSGREDTQYF.

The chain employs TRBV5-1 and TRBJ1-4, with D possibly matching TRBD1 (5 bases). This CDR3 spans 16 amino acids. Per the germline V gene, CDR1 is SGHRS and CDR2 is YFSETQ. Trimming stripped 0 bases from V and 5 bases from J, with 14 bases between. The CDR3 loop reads CASSLGGTRDNEKLFF. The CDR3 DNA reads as TGCGCCAGCAGCTTGGGGGGAACACGGGACAATGAAAAACTGTTTTTT. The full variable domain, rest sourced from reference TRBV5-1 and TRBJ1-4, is KAGVTQTPRYLIKTRGQQVTLSCSPISGHRSVSWYQQTPGQGLQFLFEYFSETQRNKGNFPGRFSGRQFSNSRSEMNVSTLELGDSALYLCASSLGGTRDNEKLFFGSGTQLSVL.

The DNA for the CDR3 is TGTGCCAGCAGTTACTCGGCCAGGGGGTCAGGAAACACCATATATTTT. The encoded protein is CASSYSARGSGNTIYF. The chain uses TRBV6-5 and TRBJ1-3; 7 bases align to TRBD1. There are 16 residues in the CDR3. Losses at the gene ends were 0 bases for V and 4 bases for J; bases not matched to a gene: 6. Germline CDR1 and CDR2: MNHEY and SVGAGI.

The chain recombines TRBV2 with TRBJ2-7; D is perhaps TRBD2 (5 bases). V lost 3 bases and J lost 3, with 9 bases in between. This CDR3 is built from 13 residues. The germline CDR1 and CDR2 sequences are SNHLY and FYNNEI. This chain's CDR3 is CASSDPGLYEQYF. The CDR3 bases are TGTGCCAGCAGTGACCCTGGACTCTACGAGCAGTACTTC.

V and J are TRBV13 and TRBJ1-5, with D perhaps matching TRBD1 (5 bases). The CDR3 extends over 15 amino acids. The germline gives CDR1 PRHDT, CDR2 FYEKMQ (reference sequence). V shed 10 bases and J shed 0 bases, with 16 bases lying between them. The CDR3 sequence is CATYLGLYSNQPQHF. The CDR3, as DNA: TGTGCCACCTATTTGGGACTTTATAGCAATCAGCCCCAGCATTTT. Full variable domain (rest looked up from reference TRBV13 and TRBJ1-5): AAGVIQSPRHLIKEKRETATLKCYPIPRHDTVYWYQQGPGQDPQFLISFYEKMQSDKGSIPDRFSAQQFSDYHSELNMSSLELGDSALYFCATYLGLYSNQPQHFGDGTRLSIL.

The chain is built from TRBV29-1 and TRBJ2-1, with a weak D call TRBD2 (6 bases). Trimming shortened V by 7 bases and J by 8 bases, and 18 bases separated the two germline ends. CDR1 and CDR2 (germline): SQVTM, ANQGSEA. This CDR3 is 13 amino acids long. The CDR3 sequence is CSGLDRLVDEQFF. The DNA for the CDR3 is TGCAGCGGACTGGACCGACTAGTGGATGAGCAGTTCTTC.

The CDR3 coding sequence is TGTGCCAGCTCCGATCTAGCGGGGCCCCCAGATACGCAGTATTTT. Protein sequence: CASSDLAGPPDTQYF. The chain joins TRBV18 to TRBJ2-3; 9 bases are a match to TRBD2. The CDR3 runs 15 residues. J lost 4 bases, V lost 6 bases, and 8 bases had no gene match. Germline CDR1 KGHSH, CDR2 LQKENI.

DNA for the CDR3: TGTGCCACCAGGAGTCCCAATCAGCCCCAGCATTTT. The encoded protein is CATRSPNQPQHF. The chain carries TRBV6-5 and TRBJ1-5; D unclear. CDR3 size: 12 residues. Looked up from germline, CDR1 is MNHEY and CDR2 is SVGAGI. V lost 10 bases to trimming and J lost 3 bases, with 10 bases between them.

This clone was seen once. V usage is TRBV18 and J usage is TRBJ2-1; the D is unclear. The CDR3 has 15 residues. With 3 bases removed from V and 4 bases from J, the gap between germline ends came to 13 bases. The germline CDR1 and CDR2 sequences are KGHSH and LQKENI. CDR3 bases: TGTGCCAGCTCACCCCAGCCGACTGGGTACAATGAGCAGTTCTTC. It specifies CASSPQPTGYNEQFF. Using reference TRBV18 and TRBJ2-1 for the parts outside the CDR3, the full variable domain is NAGVMQNPRHLVRRRGQEARLRCSPMKGHSHVYWYRQLPEEGLKFMVYLQKENIIDESGMPKERFSAEFPKEGPSILRIQQVVRGDSAAYFCASSPQPTGYNEQFFGPGTRLTVL.

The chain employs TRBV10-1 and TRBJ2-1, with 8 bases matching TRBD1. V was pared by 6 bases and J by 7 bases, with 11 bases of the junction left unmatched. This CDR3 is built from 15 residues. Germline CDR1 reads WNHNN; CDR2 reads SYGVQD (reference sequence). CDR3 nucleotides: TGCGCCAGCAGCCTTGGACAGGGAGCATCTAATGAGCAGTTCTTC. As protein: CASSLGQGASNEQFF.

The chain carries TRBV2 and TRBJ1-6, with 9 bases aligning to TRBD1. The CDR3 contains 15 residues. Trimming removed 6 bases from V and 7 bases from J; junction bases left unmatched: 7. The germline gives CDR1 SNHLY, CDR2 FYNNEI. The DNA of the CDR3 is TGTGCCAGCAGGGGACAGGGAACCTCCAATTCACCCCTCCACTTT. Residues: CASRGQGTSNSPLHF.

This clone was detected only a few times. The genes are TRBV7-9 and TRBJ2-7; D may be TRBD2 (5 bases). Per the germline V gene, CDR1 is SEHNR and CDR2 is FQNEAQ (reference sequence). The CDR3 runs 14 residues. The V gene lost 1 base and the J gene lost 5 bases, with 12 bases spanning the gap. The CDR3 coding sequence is TGTGCCAGCAGCTTAGGTCCTAGCCTCAACGAGCAGTACTTC. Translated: CASSLGPSLNEQYF.

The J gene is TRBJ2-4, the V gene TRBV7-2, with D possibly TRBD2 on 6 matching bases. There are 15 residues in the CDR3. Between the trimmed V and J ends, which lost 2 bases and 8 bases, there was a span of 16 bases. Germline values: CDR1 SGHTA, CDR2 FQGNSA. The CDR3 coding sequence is TGTGCCAGCAGCTTATCGCGCGGGGCTACGCACATTCAGTACTTC. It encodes CASSLSRGATHIQYF.

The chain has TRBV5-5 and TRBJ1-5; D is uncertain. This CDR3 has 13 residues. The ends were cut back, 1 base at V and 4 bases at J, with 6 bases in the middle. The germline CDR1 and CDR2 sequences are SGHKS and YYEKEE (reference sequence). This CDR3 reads CASSLLWNQPQHF. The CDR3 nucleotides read TGTGCCAGCAGCTTGTTGTGGAATCAGCCCCAGCATTTT.

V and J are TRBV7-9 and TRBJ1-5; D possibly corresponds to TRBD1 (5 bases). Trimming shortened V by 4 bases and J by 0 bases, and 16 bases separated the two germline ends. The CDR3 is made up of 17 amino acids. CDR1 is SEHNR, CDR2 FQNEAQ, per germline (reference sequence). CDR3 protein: CASSSRSVGASNQPQHF. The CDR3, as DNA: TGTGCCAGCAGCTCCCGGTCGGTAGGGGCTAGCAATCAGCCCCAGCATTTT.

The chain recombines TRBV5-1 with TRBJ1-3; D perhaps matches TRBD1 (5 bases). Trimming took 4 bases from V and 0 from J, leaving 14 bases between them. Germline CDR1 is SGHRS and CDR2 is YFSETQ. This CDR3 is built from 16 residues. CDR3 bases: TGCGCCAGCAGCAGAGGGGACTCCAGCTCTGGAAACACCATATATTTT. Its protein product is CASSRGDSSSGNTIYF.

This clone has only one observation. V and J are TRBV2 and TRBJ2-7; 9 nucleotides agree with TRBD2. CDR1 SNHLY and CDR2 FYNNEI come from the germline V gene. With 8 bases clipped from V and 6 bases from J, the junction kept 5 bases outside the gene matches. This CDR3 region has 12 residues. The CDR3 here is CASAREGGEQYF. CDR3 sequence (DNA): TGTGCCAGCGCGCGGGAGGGGGGCGAGCAGTACTTC. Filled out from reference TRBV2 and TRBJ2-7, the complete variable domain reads EPEVTQTPSHQVTQMGQEVILRCVPISNHLYFYWYRQILGQKVEFLVSFYNNEISEKSEIFDDQFSVERPDGSNFTLKIRSTKLEDSAMYFCASAREGGEQYFGPGTRLTVT.

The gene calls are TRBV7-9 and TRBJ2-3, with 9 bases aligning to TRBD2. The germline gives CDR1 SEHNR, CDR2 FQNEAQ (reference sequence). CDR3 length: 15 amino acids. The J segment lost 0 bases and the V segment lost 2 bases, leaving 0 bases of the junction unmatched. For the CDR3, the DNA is TGTGCCAGCAGCTTAACTAGCGGGAGCACAGATACGCAGTATTTT. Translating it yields CASSLTSGSTDTQYF.

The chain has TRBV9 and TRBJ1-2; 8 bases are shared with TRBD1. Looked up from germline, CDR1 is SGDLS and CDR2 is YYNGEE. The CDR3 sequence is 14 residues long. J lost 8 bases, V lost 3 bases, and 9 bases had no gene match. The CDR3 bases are TGTGCCAGCAGCGCAGGACAGGGCGTTCGGGGCTACACCTTC. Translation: CASSAGQGVRGYTF.

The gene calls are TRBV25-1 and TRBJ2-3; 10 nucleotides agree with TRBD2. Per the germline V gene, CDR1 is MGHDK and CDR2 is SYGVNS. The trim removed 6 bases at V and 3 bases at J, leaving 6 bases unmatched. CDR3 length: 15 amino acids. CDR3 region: CASRAGTSETDTQYF. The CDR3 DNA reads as TGTGCCAGCAGGGCCGGGACTAGCGAGACAGATACGCAGTATTTT. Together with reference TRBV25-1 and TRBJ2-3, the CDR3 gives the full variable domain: EADIYQTPRYLVIGTGKKITLECSQTMGHDKMYWYQQDPGMELHLIHYSYGVNSTEKGDLSSESTVSRIRTEHFPLTLESARPSHTSQYLCASRAGTSETDTQYFGPGTRLTVL.

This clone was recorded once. This CDR3 is CASSLRGSYNEQFF. DNA of the CDR3: TGTGCCAGCAGTTTGCGCGGTTCCTACAATGAGCAGTTCTTC. This chain links TRBV28 with TRBJ2-1; D remains ambiguous. Trimming stripped 3 bases from V and 1 base from J, with 7 bases between. Germline CDR1 reads MDHEN; CDR2 reads SYDVKM. The length of the CDR3 is 14 residues.

The DNA of the CDR3 is TGTGCCAGCAGCCCAGGGGGGGCGCATGGCTACACCTTC. This encodes CASSPGGAHGYTF. The V gene is TRBV3-1 (or the pseudogene TRBV3-2), the J gene TRBJ1-2, with 7 bases matching TRBD1. This CDR3 spans 13 amino acids. Germline V CDR1 and CDR2: LGHDT, YNNKEL (reference sequence). Trimming removed 4 bases from V and 6 bases from J; junction bases left unmatched: 5.

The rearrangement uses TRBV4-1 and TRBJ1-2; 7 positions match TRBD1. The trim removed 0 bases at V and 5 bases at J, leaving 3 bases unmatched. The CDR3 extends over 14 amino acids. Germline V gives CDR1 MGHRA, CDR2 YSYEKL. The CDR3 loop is CASSQEGRGYGYTF. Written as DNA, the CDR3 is TGCGCCAGCAGCCAAGAGGGCAGGGGGTATGGCTACACCTTC.

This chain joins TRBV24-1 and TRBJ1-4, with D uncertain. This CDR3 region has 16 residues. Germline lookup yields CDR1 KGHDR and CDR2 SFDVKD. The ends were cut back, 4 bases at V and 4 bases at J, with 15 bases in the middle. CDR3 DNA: TGTGCCACCAGTGACCCTGTCCCAGGAGGTAATGAAAAACTGTTTTTT. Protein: CATSDPVPGGNEKLFF.

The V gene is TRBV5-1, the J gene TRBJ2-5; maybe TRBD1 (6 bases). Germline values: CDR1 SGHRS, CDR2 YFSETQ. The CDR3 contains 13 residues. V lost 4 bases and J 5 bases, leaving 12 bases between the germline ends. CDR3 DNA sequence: TGCGCCAGCAGCCAACAGGGTATGGAGACCCAGTACTTC. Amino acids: CASSQQGMETQYF.

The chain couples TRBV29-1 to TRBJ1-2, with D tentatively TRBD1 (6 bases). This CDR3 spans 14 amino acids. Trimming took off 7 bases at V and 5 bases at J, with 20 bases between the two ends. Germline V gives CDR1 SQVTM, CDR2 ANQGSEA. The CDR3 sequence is CSATQGSGDYGYTF. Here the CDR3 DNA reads TGCAGCGCCACCCAGGGGTCCGGTGATTATGGCTACACCTTC.

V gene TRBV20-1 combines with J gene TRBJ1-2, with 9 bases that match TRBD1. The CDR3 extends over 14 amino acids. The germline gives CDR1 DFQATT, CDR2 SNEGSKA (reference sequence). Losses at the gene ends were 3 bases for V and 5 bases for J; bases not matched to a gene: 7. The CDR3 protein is CSASPGQGSYGYTF. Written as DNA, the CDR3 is TGCAGTGCTAGTCCGGGACAGGGATCTTATGGCTACACCTTC.

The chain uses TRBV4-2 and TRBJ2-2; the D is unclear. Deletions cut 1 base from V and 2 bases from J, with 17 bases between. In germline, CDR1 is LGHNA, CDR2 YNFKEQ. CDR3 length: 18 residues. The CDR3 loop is CASSQVLVITLNTGELFF. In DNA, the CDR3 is TGTGCCAGCAGCCAAGTCCTAGTCATCACGTTAAACACCGGGGAGCTGTTTTTT.

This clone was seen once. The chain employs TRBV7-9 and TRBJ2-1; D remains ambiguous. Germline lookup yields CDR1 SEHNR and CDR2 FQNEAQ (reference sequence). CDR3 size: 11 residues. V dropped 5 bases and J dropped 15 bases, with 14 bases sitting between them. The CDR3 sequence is CASSLVMVAFF. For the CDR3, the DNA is TGTGCCAGCAGCCTCGTCATGGTAGCGTTCTTC.